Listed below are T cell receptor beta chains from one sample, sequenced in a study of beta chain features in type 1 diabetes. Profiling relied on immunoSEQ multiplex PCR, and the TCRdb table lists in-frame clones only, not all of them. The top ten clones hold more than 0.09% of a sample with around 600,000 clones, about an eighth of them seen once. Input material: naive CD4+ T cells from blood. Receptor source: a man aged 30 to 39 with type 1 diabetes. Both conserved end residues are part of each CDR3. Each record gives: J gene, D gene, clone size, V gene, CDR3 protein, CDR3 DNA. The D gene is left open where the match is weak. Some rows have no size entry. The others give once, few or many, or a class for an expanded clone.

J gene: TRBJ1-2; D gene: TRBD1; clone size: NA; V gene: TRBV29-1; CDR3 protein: CSGQGSYGYTF; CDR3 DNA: TGCAGCGGACAGGGATCCTATGGCTACACCTTC
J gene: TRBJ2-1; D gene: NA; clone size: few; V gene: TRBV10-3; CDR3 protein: CAISEGQVGSYNEQFF; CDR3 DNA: TGTGCCATCAGTGAGGGCCAGGTAGGCTCCTACAATGAGCAGTTCTTC
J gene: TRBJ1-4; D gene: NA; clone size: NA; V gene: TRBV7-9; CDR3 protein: CASSLQGHATNEKLFF; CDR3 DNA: TGTGCCAGCAGCCTACAGGGCCATGCAACTAATGAAAAACTGTTTTTT
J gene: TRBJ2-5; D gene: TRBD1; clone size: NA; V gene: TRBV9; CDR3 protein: CASSPRDRGLQETQYF; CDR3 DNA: TGTGCCAGCAGCCCGCGGGACAGGGGCCTCCAAGAGACCCAGTACTTC
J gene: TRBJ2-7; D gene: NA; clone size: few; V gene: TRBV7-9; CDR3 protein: CASSGRGTGSSYEQYF; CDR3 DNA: TGTGCCAGCAGCGGCCGTGGGACTGGCAGCTCCTACGAGCAGTACTTC
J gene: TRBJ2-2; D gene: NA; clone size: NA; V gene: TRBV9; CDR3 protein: CASSARAAGGAGELFF; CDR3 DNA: TGTGCCAGCAGCGCCCGAGCAGCCGGGGGCGCCGGGGAGCTGTTTTTT
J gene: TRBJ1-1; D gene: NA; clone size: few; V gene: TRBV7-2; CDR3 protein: CASSFQGMNTEAFF; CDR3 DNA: TGTGCCAGCAGCTTTCAGGGGATGAACACTGAAGCTTTCTTT
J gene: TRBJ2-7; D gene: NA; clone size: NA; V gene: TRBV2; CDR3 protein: CASSEASGGVREYEQYF; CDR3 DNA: TGTGCCAGCAGTGAGGCGTCGGGTGGCGTCAGGGAATACGAGCAGTACTTC
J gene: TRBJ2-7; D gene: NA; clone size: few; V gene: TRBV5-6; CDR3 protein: CASRKTETYEQYF; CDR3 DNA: TGTGCCAGCAGGAAGACAGAGACCTACGAGCAGTACTTC
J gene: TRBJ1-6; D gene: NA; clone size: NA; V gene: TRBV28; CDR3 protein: CASRLYDPYNSPLHF; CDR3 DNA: TGTGCCAGCAGACTATATGACCCCTATAATTCACCCCTCCACTTT
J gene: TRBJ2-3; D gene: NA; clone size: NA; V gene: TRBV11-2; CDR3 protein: CASSLRSRADTQYF; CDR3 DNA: TGTGCCAGCAGCTTACGGTCGCGTGCAGATACGCAGTATTTT
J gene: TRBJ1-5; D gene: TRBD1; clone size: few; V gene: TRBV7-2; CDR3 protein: CASSGQGGNQPQHF; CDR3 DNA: TGTGCCAGCAGTGGACAGGGGGGCAATCAGCCCCAGCATTTT
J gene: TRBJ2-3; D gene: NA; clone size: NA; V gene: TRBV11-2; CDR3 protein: CASSLGVGAPDTQYF; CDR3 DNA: TGTGCCAGCAGCTTAGGGGTGGGGGCCCCAGATACGCAGTATTTT
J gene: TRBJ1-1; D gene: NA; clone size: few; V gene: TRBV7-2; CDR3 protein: CASSLMRGIVTEAFF; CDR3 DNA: TGTGCCAGCAGCTTAATGAGGGGAATAGTAACTGAAGCTTTCTTT
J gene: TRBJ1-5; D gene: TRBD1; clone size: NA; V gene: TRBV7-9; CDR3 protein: CASSGQAGIQNQPQHF; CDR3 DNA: TGTGCCAGCAGCGGACAGGCGGGGATCCAGAATCAGCCCCAGCATTTT
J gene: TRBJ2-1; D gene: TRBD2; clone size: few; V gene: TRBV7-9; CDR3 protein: CASSSLTSGYYNEQFF; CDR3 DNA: TGTGCCAGCAGCTCCCTTACTAGCGGATACTACAATGAGCAGTTCTTC
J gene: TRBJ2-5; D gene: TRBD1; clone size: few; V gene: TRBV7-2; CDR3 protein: CASSQQGAQETQYF; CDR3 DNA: TGTGCCAGCAGCCAGCAGGGGGCCCAAGAGACCCAGTACTTC
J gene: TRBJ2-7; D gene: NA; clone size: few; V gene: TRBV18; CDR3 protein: CASSPGSSVGAGEQYF; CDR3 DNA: TGTGCCAGCTCACCCGGATCCTCCGTGGGGGCTGGCGAGCAGTACTTC
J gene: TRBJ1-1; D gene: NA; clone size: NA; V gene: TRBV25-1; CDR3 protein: CASRATGQGPTEAFF; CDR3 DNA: TGTGCCAGCAGGGCAACCGGGCAGGGGCCCACTGAAGCTTTCTTT
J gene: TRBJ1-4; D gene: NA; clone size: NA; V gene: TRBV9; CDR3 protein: CASSVGTAGEKLFF; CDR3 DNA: TGTGCCAGCAGCGTAGGGACCGCAGGGGAAAAACTGTTTTTT
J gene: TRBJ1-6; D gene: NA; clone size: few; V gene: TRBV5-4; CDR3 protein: CASSLGSRGYNSPLHF; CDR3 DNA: TGTGCCAGCAGCTTGGGGAGCAGAGGATATAATTCACCCCTCCACTTT
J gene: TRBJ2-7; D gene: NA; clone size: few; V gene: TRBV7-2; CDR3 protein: CASSFVEDTYEQYF; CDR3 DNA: TGTGCCAGCAGCTTTGTCGAGGATACCTACGAGCAGTACTTC
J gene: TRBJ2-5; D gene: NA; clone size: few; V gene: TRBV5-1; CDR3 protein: CASSLGDSGTQYF; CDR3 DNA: TGCGCCAGCAGCTTGGGGGACTCGGGGACCCAGTACTTC
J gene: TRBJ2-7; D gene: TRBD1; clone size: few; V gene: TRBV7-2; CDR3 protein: CASSSRQGWYEQYF; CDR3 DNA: TGTGCCAGCAGTTCTAGACAGGGGTGGTACGAGCAGTACTTC
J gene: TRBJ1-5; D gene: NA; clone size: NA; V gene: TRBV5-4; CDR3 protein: CASSLGRDQPQHF; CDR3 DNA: TGTGCCAGCAGCTTGGGTAGAGATCAGCCCCAGCATTTT